The subject of this entry is one T cell receptor beta chain. Single viable CD3+CD4+CD8-CD45RO+ cells were sorted as the memory CD4+ T cells. The sample comes from a study of memory CD4+ T cells and cytomegalovirus serostatus. Trimming pared 2 bases from V and 6 bases from J, leaving 14 bases between. The CDR3 totals 15 residues. From germline, CDR1 is SGHTA and CDR2 FQGNSA. Data came from immunoSEQ multiplex PCR; TCRdb stores just in-frame clones and leaves some out. This table has about 61,000 clones, around four fifths appearing once. The sequence was obtained from an adult in good health and CMV-seronegative. The gene calls are TRBV7-2 and TRBJ1-5, with D tentatively TRBD1 (6 bases). The sequencing input was memory CD4+ T cells from blood. CDR3 amino acids: CASSLSTGPFQPQHF. The CDR3 DNA follows: TGTGCCAGCAGCTTATCAACAGGGCCGTTTCAGCCCCAGCATTTT.